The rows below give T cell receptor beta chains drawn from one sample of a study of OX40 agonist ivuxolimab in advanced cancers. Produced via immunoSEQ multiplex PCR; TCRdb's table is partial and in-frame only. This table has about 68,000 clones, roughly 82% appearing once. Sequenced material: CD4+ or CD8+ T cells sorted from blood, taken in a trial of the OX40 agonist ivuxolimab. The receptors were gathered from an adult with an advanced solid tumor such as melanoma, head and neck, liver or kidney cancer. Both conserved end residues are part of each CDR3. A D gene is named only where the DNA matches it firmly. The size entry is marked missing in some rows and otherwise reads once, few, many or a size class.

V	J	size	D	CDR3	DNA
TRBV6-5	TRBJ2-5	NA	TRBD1	CASSRDRGETQYF	TGTGCCAGCAGTCGGGACAGGGGAGAGACCCAGTACTTC
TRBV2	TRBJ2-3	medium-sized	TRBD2	CASRDQREGLEYF	TGTGCCAGCAGAGACCAGCGGGAGGGACTGGAGTATTTT
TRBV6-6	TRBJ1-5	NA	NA	CATSVGVINQPQHF	TGTGCCACTTCGGTAGGGGTTATCAATCAGCCCCAGCATTTT
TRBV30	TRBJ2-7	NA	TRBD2	CASSIRAGVHEQYF	TGTGCCTCCTCTATTCGAGCGGGAGTCCACGAGCAGTACTTC
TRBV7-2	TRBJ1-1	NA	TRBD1	CASSPSRGYSNTEAFF	TGTGCCAGCAGCCCCAGCAGGGGGTATAGCAACACTGAAGCTTTCTTT
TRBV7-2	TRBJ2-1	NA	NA	CASSVDSSGSYNEQFF	TGTGCCAGCAGCGTGGACAGTAGTGGCTCCTACAATGAGCAGTTCTTC
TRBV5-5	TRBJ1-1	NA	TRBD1	CASSPGPGGLAFF	TGTGCCAGCAGCCCTGGCCCAGGGGGTTTAGCTTTCTTT
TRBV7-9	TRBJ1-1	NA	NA	CASSLAQGPQFSFF	TGTGCCAGCAGCTTAGCGCAGGGCCCTCAGTTCTCTTTCTTT
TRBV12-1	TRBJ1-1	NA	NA	CASSKAAAEAFF	TGTGCCAGCAGCAAGGCAGCCGCTGAAGCTTTCTTT
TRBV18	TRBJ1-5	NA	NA	CASSPPGVGNQPQHF	TGTGCCAGCTCACCACCAGGGGTGGGCAATCAGCCCCAGCATTTT
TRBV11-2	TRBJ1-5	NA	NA	CASSLVGSQPQHF	TGTGCCAGCAGCTTAGTAGGGTCCCAGCCCCAGCATTTT
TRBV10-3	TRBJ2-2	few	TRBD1	CAMSQGENTGELFF	TGTGCCATGAGCCAGGGGGAGAACACCGGGGAGCTGTTTTTT
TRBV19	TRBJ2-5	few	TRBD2	CASAKGLAGQETQYF	TGTGCCAGTGCGAAAGGACTAGCGGGCCAAGAGACCCAGTACTTC
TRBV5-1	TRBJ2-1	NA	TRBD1	CASSVGTDNEQFF	TGCGCCAGCAGCGTGGGGACAGACAATGAGCAGTTCTTC
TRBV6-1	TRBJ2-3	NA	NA	CASSEVDRVDTQYF	TGTGCCAGCAGTGAGGTGGACCGAGTAGATACGCAGTATTTT
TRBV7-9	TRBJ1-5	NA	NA	CASSRGGGGSPHQPQHF	TGTGCCAGCAGCCGAGGCGGAGGGGGGAGCCCGCATCAGCCCCAGCATTTT
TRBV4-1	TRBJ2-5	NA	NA	CASSFERALQETQYF	TGCGCCAGCAGCTTCGAACGGGCTCTCCAAGAGACCCAGTACTTC
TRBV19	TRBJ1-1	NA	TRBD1	CASQYGGPGQGYTEAFF	TGTGCCAGTCAGTATGGGGGACCGGGACAGGGGTACACTGAAGCTTTCTTT
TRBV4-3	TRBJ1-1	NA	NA	CASSQGRAITEAFF	TGCGCCAGCAGCCAAGGGAGGGCCATCACTGAAGCTTTCTTT
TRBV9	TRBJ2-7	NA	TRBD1	CASSPFDRGTYEQYF	TGTGCCAGCAGCCCTTTCGACAGGGGAACCTACGAGCAGTACTTC
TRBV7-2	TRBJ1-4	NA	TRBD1	CASSLPGQLNEKLFF	TGTGCCAGCAGCCTCCCGGGACAGCTTAATGAAAAACTGTTTTTT
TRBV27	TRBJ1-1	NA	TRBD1	CASSRDRTRTEAFF	TGTGCCAGCAGTAGGGACAGGACGAGGACTGAAGCTTTCTTT
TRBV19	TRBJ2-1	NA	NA	CASSNSHGGPGEQFF	TGTGCCAGTAGCAACAGTCATGGAGGCCCGGGTGAGCAGTTCTTC
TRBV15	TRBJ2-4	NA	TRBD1	CATSRTRHSGTGGNIQYF	TGTGCCACCAGCAGAACTCGACACTCCGGGACAGGGGGAAACATTCAGTACTTC
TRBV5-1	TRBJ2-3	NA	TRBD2	CASSLGASGRSLDTQYF	TGCGCCAGCAGCTTGGGTGCTAGCGGGAGGTCTCTAGATACGCAGTATTTT
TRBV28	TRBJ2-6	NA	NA	CASMWGSGANVLTF	TGTGCCAGCATGTGGGGCTCTGGGGCCAACGTCCTGACTTTC
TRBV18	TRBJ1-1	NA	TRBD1	CASSPPMRQGGNTEAFF	TGTGCCAGCTCACCACCGATGAGACAGGGTGGAAACACTGAAGCTTTCTTT
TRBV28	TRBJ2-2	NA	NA	CASTPLIGELFF	TGTGCCAGCACCCCCTTAATCGGGGAGCTGTTTTTT
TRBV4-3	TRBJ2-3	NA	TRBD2	CASSQELAGDADTQYF	TGCGCCAGCAGCCAAGAACTAGCGGGAGACGCAGATACGCAGTATTTT
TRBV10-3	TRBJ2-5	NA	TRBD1	CAIRGRTGDVGTQYF	TGTGCCATCCGAGGAAGAACAGGGGATGTGGGGACCCAGTACTTC
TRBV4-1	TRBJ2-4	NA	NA	CASSQVRVLSKNIQYF	TGCGCCAGCAGCCAAGTGAGGGTCTTGTCCAAAAACATTCAGTACTTC
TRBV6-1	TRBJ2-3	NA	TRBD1	CASKDRDRGSDTQYF	TGTGCCAGCAAAGACCGGGACAGGGGTTCAGATACGCAGTATTTT
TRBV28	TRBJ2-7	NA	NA	CASARGGGRSYEQYF	TGTGCCAGCGCGCGAGGTGGTGGGAGGTCCTACGAGCAGTACTTC
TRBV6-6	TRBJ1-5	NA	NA	CASSPGLGGNQPQHF	TGTGCCAGCAGCCCAGGGTTGGGGGGCAATCAGCCCCAGCATTTT
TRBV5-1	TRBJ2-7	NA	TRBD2	CASSLGARGGRDEQYF	TGCGCCAGCAGCTTGGGGGCGAGGGGCGGGAGGGACGAGCAGTACTTC
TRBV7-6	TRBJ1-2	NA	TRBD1	CASSSAGQGLSGYTF	TGTGCCAGCAGCAGCGCGGGACAGGGGTTAAGCGGCTACACCTTC
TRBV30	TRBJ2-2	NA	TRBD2	CAWSVMTSGRRNTGELFF	TGTGCCTGGAGTGTCATGACTAGCGGGAGGAGGAACACCGGGGAGCTGTTTTTT
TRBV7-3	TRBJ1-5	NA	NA	CASYNQPQHF	TGTGCCAGCTACAATCAGCCCCAGCATTTT
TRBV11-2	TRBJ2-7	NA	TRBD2	CASSLSGRSYEQYF	TGTGCCAGCAGCCTTAGCGGGAGGTCGTACGAGCAGTACTTC
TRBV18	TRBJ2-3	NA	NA	CASSPGGGTDTQYF	TGTGCCAGCTCACCAGGGGGCGGCACAGATACGCAGTATTTT
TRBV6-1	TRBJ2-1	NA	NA	CASSRDTSNNEQFF	TGTGCCAGCAGTCGGGACACTTCGAACAATGAGCAGTTCTTC
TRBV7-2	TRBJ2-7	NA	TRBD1	CASSRIGGTGGEGGYEQYF	TGTGCCAGCAGCCGTATCGGCGGGACAGGGGGCGAAGGAGGCTACGAGCAGTACTTC
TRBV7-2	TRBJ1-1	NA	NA	CASSLVVRTTEAFF	TGTGCCAGCAGCTTAGTTGTCAGAACAACTGAAGCTTTCTTT
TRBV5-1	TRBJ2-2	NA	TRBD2	CASSLAGGDTGELFF	TGCGCCAGCAGCTTAGCGGGAGGGGACACCGGGGAGCTGTTTTTT
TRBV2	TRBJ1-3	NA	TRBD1	CASSEVVGQMAGTIYF	TGTGCCAGCAGTGAGGTGGTGGGACAGATGGCTGGCACCATATATTTT
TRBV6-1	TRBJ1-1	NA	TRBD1	CASTRGQLNTEAFF	TGTGCCAGCACCCGGGGACAGTTGAACACTGAAGCTTTCTTT
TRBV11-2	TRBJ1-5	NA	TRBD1	CASSLGETGGFGQPQHF	TGTGCCAGCAGCTTAGGGGAGACAGGGGGCTTTGGGCAGCCCCAGCATTTT
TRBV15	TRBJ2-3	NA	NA	CATSRGIVTDTQYF	TGTGCCACCAGCAGAGGAATTGTCACAGATACGCAGTATTTT